This T cell receptor beta chain originates from a study of T cells after posttransplantation cyclophosphamide. As concerns this clone: Its antigen is not identified.

Trimming removed 7 bases from V and 8 bases from J, with 18 bases in between. Germline CDR1 is MDHEN and CDR2 is SYDVKM. This CDR3 region has 15 residues. Findings and caveats of the study: Donor CD8+ memory clones often dominated recipient blood repertoires at later times.

Generated by immunoSEQ multiplex PCR, the TCRdb table keeps only in-frame clones and is missing some. Of around 3,300 clones in the sample, roughly 80% were seen once. This chain links TRBV28 with TRBJ1-6, with D possibly being TRBD1 (5 bases). Sequencing was performed on CD8+ T cells sorted from bone marrow. The receptor was derived from an older woman in good health, CMV-negative, and a related stem cell transplant donor. The CDR3 region is CASTLMGGGDSPLHF. In DNA, the CDR3 is TGTGCCAGCACCCTAATGGGGGGTGGGGATTCACCCCTCCACTTT.